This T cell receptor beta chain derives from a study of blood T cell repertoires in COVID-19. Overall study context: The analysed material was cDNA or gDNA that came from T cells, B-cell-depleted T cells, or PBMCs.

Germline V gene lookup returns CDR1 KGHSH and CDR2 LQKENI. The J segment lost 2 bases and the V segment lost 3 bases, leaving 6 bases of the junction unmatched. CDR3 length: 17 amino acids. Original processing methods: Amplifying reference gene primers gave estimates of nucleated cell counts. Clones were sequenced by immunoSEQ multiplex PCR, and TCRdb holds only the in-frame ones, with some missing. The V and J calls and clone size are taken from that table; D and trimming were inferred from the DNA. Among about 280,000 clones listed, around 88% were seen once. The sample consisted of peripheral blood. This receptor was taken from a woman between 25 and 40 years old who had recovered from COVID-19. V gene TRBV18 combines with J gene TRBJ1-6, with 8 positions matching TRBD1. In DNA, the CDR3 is TGTGCCAGCTCACCTACAGGGGGATCTACCTATAATTCACCCCTCCACTTT. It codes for CASSPTGGSTYNSPLHF.